These T cell receptor beta chains were read from a single sample in a study of blood T cells in healthy people across ages. TCRdb recomputed calls from the 5' RACE reads with MiXCR, one row per CDR3 protein. Seen here are a few hundred thousand distinct CDR3 sequences, 27% observed once, and the top ten hold approximately 30%. The sequenced sample consisted of blood. These receptors came from a woman aged 70 to 79 in good health. CDR3s include the opening cysteine and the closing phenylalanine or tryptophan. The D gene is left open where the match is weak. Where a row states a size, it is once, few, many or the class of an expanded clone; other rows omit it.

NA	TRBV5-5	TRBJ2-7	NA	CASSRGGPGQYEQYF	TGTGCCAGCAGCCGCGGGGGCCCCGGGCAATACGAGCAGTACTTC
NA	TRBV19	TRBJ2-7	few	CASSKGRENEQYF	TGTGCCAGTAGCAAGGGGCGGGAAAACGAGCAGTACTTC
NA	TRBV20-1	TRBJ1-4	NA	CSARRATNEKLFF	TGCAGTGCTAGGAGGGCAACTAATGAAAAACTGTTTTTT
TRBD1	TRBV7-2	TRBJ2-7	many	CASSAHMGQGDYEQYF	TGTGCCAGCAGCGCCCATATGGGACAGGGGGACTACGAGCAGTACTTC
NA	TRBV28	TRBJ1-1	NA	CASSLFGYTEAFF	TGTGCCAGCAGTTTGTTCGGGTACACTGAAGCTTTCTTT
NA	TRBV28	TRBJ2-7	NA	CASSLTDLTYEQYF	TGTGCCAGCAGTTTGACGGACTTAACCTACGAGCAGTACTTC
TRBD2	TRBV12-3/TRBV12-4	TRBJ2-5	few	CASGGRVLYQETQYF	TGTGCCAGCGGAGGGAGGGTCTTGTACCAAGAGACCCAGTACTTC
NA	TRBV7-2	TRBJ1-5	NA	CASSSRGGGLSNQPQHF	TGTGCCAGCAGCTCACGGGGTGGGGGGCTCAGCAATCAGCCCCAGCATTTT
NA	TRBV10-3	TRBJ2-7	few	CAISEGEITYEQYF	TGTGCCATCAGCGAAGGGGAGATCACCTACGAGCAGTACTTC
TRBD2	TRBV11-2	TRBJ2-1	NA	CASSLMAGGYNEQFF	TGTGCCAGCAGCTTAATGGCGGGAGGGTACAATGAGCAGTTCTTC
NA	TRBV19	TRBJ1-3	NA	CASRTWIDDSGNTIYF	TGTGCCAGTAGGACTTGGATCGACGACTCTGGAAACACCATATATTTT
TRBD1	TRBV7-9	TRBJ2-7	NA	CASSLGDSHMYEQYF	TGTGCCAGCAGCTTAGGGGACAGTCATATGTACGAGCAGTACTTC
TRBD2	TRBV5-1	TRBJ2-4	NA	CTSSFDSGKSIQYF	TGCACCAGCAGCTTTGATAGCGGGAAAAGCATTCAGTACTTC
TRBD1	TRBV10-3	TRBJ1-1	NA	CAISLRQGGSNTEAFF	TGTGCCATCAGTTTACGACAGGGAGGGTCAAACACTGAAGCTTTCTTT
NA	TRBV5-4	TRBJ2-1	NA	CASSLDSGVVNEQFF	TGTGCCAGCAGCTTGGACTCAGGGGTCGTAAATGAGCAGTTCTTC
NA	TRBV7-6	TRBJ1-4	NA	CASSVRGPNEKLFF	TGTGCCAGCAGCGTCAGGGGACCTAATGAAAAACTGTTTTTT
NA	TRBV27	TRBJ2-7	many	CASSLGGRREQYF	TGTGCCAGCAGTTTAGGGGGGAGGCGCGAGCAGTACTTC
TRBD2	TRBV6-5	TRBJ2-1	NA	CASTLGLAGGPQFF	TGTGCCAGCACCCTAGGGCTAGCGGGGGGCCCGCAGTTCTTC
TRBD2	TRBV6-2/TRBV6-3	TRBJ2-1	few	CASTHSGGRRNEQFF	TGTGCCAGCACCCACTCGGGAGGGAGGAGGAATGAGCAGTTCTTC
TRBD2	TRBV7-2	TRBJ2-5	NA	CASSLIAGGRETQYF	TGTGCCAGCAGCTTGATAGCGGGAGGGCGGGAGACCCAGTACTTC
NA	TRBV21-1	TRBJ2-3	NA	CASSKAGGAGRDTQYF	TGTGCCAGCAGCAAAGCTGGAGGGGCAGGGCGAGATACGCAGTATTTT
TRBD2	TRBV24-1	TRBJ2-1	NA	CATSDSGTSGVEQFF	TGTGCCACCAGTGATTCCGGGACTAGCGGGGTTGAGCAGTTCTTC
NA	TRBV14	TRBJ1-4	few	CASSQDSGRREKLFF	TGTGCCAGCAGCCAAGACTCCGGGAGGCGCGAAAAACTGTTTTTT
NA	TRBV11-2	TRBJ1-1	NA	CASSFGVAEAFF	TGTGCCAGCAGCTTCGGGGTTGCTGAAGCTTTCTTT
TRBD1	TRBV18	TRBJ2-1	few	CASSKTGNNEQFF	TGTGCCAGCTCAAAGACAGGGAACAATGAGCAGTTCTTC
NA	TRBV29-1	TRBJ1-2	NA	CSVGHANYGYTF	TGCAGCGTTGGACACGCTAACTATGGCTACACCTTC
NA	TRBV7-2	TRBJ2-5	NA	CASSLAGPTLAETQYF	TGTGCCAGCAGCTTAGCAGGACCAACCTTGGCGGAGACCCAGTACTTC
NA	TRBV11-1	TRBJ2-4	once	CASSFATMGGTYF	TGTGCCAGCAGCTTCGCAACCATGGGTGGGACGTACTTC
NA	TRBV5-1	TRBJ1-2	NA	CASSLMSREDGYTF	TGCGCCAGCAGCTTGATGTCCCGGGAAGATGGCTACACCTTC
NA	TRBV7-2	TRBJ2-3	NA	CASSLLGGSSTDTQYF	TGTGCCAGCAGCTTACTTGGCGGGTCTAGCACAGATACGCAGTATTTT
NA	TRBV20-1	TRBJ2-1	few	CSATIGSEQFF	TGCAGTGCTACCATAGGCAGTGAGCAGTTCTTC
TRBD2	TRBV20-1	TRBJ2-5	few	CSARAGTSGRIKETQYF	TGCAGTGCTAGGGCGGGGACTAGCGGGAGGATTAAAGAGACCCAGTACTTC
TRBD2	TRBV20-1	TRBJ2-5	NA	CSARESSGRGGETQYF	TGCAGTGCTAGAGAGAGTAGCGGGAGAGGGGGGGAGACCCAGTACTTC
TRBD1	TRBV7-7	TRBJ2-1	NA	CASSLKTGFSSYNEQFF	TGTGCTAGCAGCTTAAAGACAGGGTTTAGCTCCTACAATGAGCAGTTCTTC
TRBD1	TRBV12-3/TRBV12-4	TRBJ2-5	few	CASRKGGAPVETQYF	TGTGCCAGCAGGAAAGGGGGCGCCCCGGTGGAGACCCAGTACTTC
NA	TRBV7-2	TRBJ1-2	NA	CASSLGRQAIFHGYTF	TGTGCCAGCAGCTTAGGTCGGCAGGCGATCTTTCACGGCTACACCTTC
NA	TRBV24-1	TRBJ2-1	NA	CATSDVAYNEQFF	TGTGCCACCAGTGATGTGGCTTACAATGAGCAGTTCTTC
TRBD2	TRBV11-2	TRBJ2-3	NA	CASSSTPAGGPRDTQYF	TGTGCCAGCAGCTCAACCCCGGCGGGAGGGCCAAGGGATACGCAGTATTTT
NA	TRBV28	TRBJ2-1	few	CASTQGGDYNEQFF	TGTGCCAGCACACAGGGGGGGGATTACAATGAGCAGTTCTTC
TRBD2	TRBV5-1	TRBJ2-3	few	CASSRIAGDADTQYF	TGCGCCAGCAGCAGAATAGCGGGAGATGCAGATACGCAGTATTTT
NA	TRBV29-1	TRBJ1-3	many	CSVAFGWGPGNTIYF	TGCAGCGTTGCCTTCGGGTGGGGTCCTGGAAACACCATATATTTT
TRBD1	TRBV14	TRBJ2-1	many	CASSPGQGGYNEQFF	TGTGCCAGCAGCCCGGGACAGGGGGGCTACAATGAGCAGTTCTTC
NA	TRBV6-6	TRBJ2-7	many	CASSYSNRRGSSYEQYF	TGTGCCAGCAGTTACTCTAATAGAAGAGGCAGCTCCTACGAGCAGTACTTC
NA	TRBV6-1	TRBJ2-7	few	CASSEVGVEQYF	TGTGCCAGCAGTGAAGTGGGAGTCGAGCAGTACTTC
TRBD1	TRBV20-1	TRBJ1-5	few	CSARDRQGGNQPQHF	TGCAGTGCTAGGGATCGACAGGGTGGCAATCAGCCCCAGCATTTT
TRBD2	TRBV27	TRBJ2-7	NA	CASSGLAGNSYEQYF	TGTGCCAGCAGTGGGCTAGCGGGTAACTCCTACGAGCAGTACTTC
TRBD2	TRBV29-1	TRBJ2-5	NA	CSVLRLAVKQETQYF	TGCAGCGTTCTTCGACTAGCGGTGAAACAAGAGACCCAGTACTTC
TRBD2	TRBV14	TRBJ2-7	NA	CASSPKLAGVAYEQYF	TGTGCCAGCAGCCCGAAACTAGCGGGAGTAGCCTACGAGCAGTACTTC
NA	TRBV14	TRBJ1-2	NA	CASSQGRTFYGYTF	TGTGCCAGCAGCCAGGGACGGACCTTCTATGGCTACACCTTC
NA	TRBV7-2	TRBJ1-2	once	CASSLAVLGGYTF	TGTGCCAGCAGCTTAGCGGTTCTCGGGGGCTACACCTTC
TRBD2	TRBV29-1	TRBJ2-1	NA	CSVVGVLAGEYNEQFF	TGCAGCGTTGTTGGGGTACTAGCGGGGGAATACAATGAGCAGTTCTTC
NA	TRBV15	TRBJ1-2	NA	CATSSGVEFYGYTF	TGTGCCACCAGCAGTGGGGTAGAGTTCTATGGCTACACCTTC
TRBD2	TRBV29-1	TRBJ2-5	many	CSVKTSGKETQYF	TGCAGCGTTAAGACTAGCGGGAAAGAGACCCAGTACTTC
TRBD1	TRBV20-1	TRBJ1-1	few	CSAGTGMNTEAFF	TGCAGTGCTGGGACAGGAATGAACACTGAAGCTTTCTTT
NA	TRBV11-2	TRBJ2-6	NA	CASSVNGGYSGANVLTF	TGTGCCAGCAGCGTTAATGGGGGGTACTCTGGGGCCAACGTCCTGACTTTC